This paragraph covers one T cell receptor (beta chain) sequence. This entry belongs to a study of blood T cell repertoires in COVID-19. Study context: Both acute and convalescent COVID-19 samples were obtained from the United States, Italy and Spain. Nucleic acid was either cDNA or gDNA, and it came from T cells, B-cell-depleted T cells, or PBMCs.

Germline CDR1 and CDR2: MDHEN and SYDVKM. The CDR3 spans 21 residues. Trimming took 7 bases from V and 2 from J; bases not matched to a gene: 25. Authors' processing steps: Estimated nucleated cell counts came from reference gene primer amplification. Only in-frame clones appear in the TCRdb table, and some are missing; sequencing was by immunoSEQ multiplex PCR. V and J calls and clone size are given by that table; D and trimming were obtained from the DNA. The profile covers about 110,000 clones, with around 90% appearing a single time and 4% to 5.5% taken by the ten largest. This receptor was taken from a woman in her 50s with acute or convalescent COVID-19. Sequencing used peripheral blood. This chain connects TRBV28 to TRBJ1-5, with TRBD1 matching 8 bases. The CDR3 sequence: CASTTFWTGKKGRGGNQPQHF. CDR3 nucleotides: TGTGCCAGCACCACCTTCTGGACAGGGAAAAAAGGTAGAGGTGGCAATCAGCCCCAGCATTTT.